This entry features one T cell receptor (beta chain) sequence. Its antigen is unidentified. The table came from immunoSEQ multiplex PCR; TCRdb's copy has only in-frame clones and leaves some out. The repertoire includes tens of thousands of clones, approximately 91% of them detected once, and 2.5% to 3% sits in the top ten. The sample originates from a study of lymphopenia after photon versus proton radiotherapy. The study, taken as a whole, reports: After the lymphocyte nadir, photon-treated repertoires showed oligoclonal expansion, especially of CD8+ Temra cells.

The length of the CDR3 is 14 residues. Germline-derived CDR1 and CDR2 are MDHEN and SYDVKM. V was shortened by 5 bases and J by 7 bases, with 18 bases between the two germline ends. The sample here was peripheral blood, taken from a patient treated with photon-based radiotherapy. The gene calls are TRBV28 and TRBJ2-7, with D uncertain. The origin of this receptor is a woman in her seventies with pancreatic cancer. CDR3 DNA sequence: TGTGCCAGCAGTACCTTCCCCCAACCTGAAGAGCAGTACTTC. Encoded protein: CASSTFPQPEEQYF.